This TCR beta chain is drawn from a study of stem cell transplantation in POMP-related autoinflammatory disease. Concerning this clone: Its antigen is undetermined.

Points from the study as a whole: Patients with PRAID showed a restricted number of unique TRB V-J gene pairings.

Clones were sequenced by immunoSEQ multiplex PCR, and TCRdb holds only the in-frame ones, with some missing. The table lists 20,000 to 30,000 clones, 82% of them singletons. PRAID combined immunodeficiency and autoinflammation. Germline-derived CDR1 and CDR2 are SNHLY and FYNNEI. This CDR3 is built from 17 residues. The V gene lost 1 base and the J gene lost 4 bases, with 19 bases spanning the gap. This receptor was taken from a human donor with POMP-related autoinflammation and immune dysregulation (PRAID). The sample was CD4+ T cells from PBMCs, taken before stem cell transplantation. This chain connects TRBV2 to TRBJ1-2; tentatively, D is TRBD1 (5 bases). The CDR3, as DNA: TGTGCCAGCAGTGAAGTCGAGGGGCTGGGGGGTGTCTATGGCTACACCTTC. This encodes CASSEVEGLGGVYGYTF.